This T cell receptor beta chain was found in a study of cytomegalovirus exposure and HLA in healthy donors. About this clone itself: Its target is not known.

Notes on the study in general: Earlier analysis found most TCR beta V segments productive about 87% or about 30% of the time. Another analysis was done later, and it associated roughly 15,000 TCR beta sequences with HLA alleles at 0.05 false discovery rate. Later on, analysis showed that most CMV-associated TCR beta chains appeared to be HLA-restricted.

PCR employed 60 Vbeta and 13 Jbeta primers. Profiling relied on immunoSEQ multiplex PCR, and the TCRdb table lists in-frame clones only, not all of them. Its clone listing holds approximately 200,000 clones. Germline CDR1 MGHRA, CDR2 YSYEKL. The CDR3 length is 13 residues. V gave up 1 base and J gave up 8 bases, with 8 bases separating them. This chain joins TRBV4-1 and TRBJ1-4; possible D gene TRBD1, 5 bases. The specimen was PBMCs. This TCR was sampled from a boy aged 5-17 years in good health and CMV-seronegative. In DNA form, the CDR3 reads TGCGCCAGCAGCCAAGTTCAGGGAGAAAAACTGTTTTTT. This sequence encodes CASSQVQGEKLFF.